Following are 7 T cell receptor beta chains from one sample sequenced in a study of vaccination and CD4 T cells after COVID-19. CD4+ T cells that had been cultured provided DNA sequenced with the Oncomine TCR Beta short-read assay. TCRdb reprocessed the PCR reads with MiXCR, giving one entry per CDR3 protein. Altogether roughly 13,000 distinct CDR3 sequences are present, approximately 56% being singletons, with the ten largest covering about 12%. Noted treatment: approximately 10-day PBMC culture with coronavirus spike peptide pools or control peptides (ViraFEST assay). These receptors' targets are unknown. Input material: CD4+ T cells from blood, cultured in vitro. Receptor source: a human donor who had recovered from COVID-19.

This chain uses TRBV2 with TRBJ1-5, with a tentative D call TRBD1 (5 bases). In germline, CDR1 is SNHLY, CDR2 FYNNEI. This CDR3 is built from 12 residues. Trimming removed 6 bases from V and 5 bases from J, with 8 bases in between. The CDR3 sequence: CASRGEDQPQHF. As DNA, the CDR3 is TGTGCCAGCAGGGGGGAAGATCAGCCCCAGCATTTT.

The J gene is TRBJ1-1, the V gene TRBV7-3, with D hard to call. V was shortened by 5 bases and J by 1 base, with 8 bases between the two germline ends. CDR1 and CDR2 (germline): SGHTA, FQGTGA. The CDR3 consists of 13 residues. This CDR3 reads CASSRQPNTEAFF. Here the CDR3 DNA reads TGTGCCAGCAGCCGCCAACCGAACACTGAAGCTTTCTTT.

As concerns this clonotype: The CDR3 ends on some other residue instead of the conserved phenylalanine or tryptophan, so this is likely a read error. This chain links TRBV6-2 or TRBV6-3 with TRBJ2-3, with 11 bases identical to TRBD2. The CDR3 totals 14 residues. V was pared by 2 bases and J by 9 bases, with 4 bases of the junction left unmatched. Germline V gene data show CDR1 as MNHEY and CDR2 as SVGEGT. The CDR3 DNA sequence: TGTGCCAGCAGTTACGTAGCGGGAGGGCGGACGCAGTATCTT. Translated: CASSYVAGGRTQYL.

V gene TRBV6-2 or TRBV6-3 combines with J gene TRBJ2-2, with 7 bases lining up with TRBD2. Germline V gene lookup returns CDR1 MNHEY and CDR2 SVGEGT. The length of the CDR3 is 14 residues. J was trimmed by 6 bases and V by 6 bases; bases with no gene match: 7. The CDR3 nucleotides are TGTGCCAGCAGGCGACTAGCTCTGCCCGGGGAGCTGTTTTTT. Protein sequence: CASRRLALPGELFF.

This clonotype was observed once. The chain employs TRBV5-4 and TRBJ2-2, with 8 bases identical to TRBD2. Per germline, CDR1 SGHNT and CDR2 YYREEE (reference sequence). V was clipped by 2 bases and J by 4 bases; unmatched bases: 4. This CDR3 is built from 15 residues. The CDR3: CASSLAGEVTGELFF. The CDR3 nucleotides read TGTGCCAGCAGCTTAGCGGGAGAGGTCACCGGGGAGCTGTTTTTT.

The chain recombines TRBV7-6 with TRBJ2-5; possibly TRBD1 for D (6 bases). Deletions cut 2 bases from V and 5 bases from J, with 6 bases between. This CDR3 region has 12 residues. Germline V gene sequence: CDR1 SGHVS, CDR2 FNYEAQ. The CDR3 coding sequence is TGTGCCAGCAGCTTACAGGGGGAGACCCAGTACTTC. It specifies CASSLQGETQYF.

This chain connects TRBV20-1 to TRBJ2-1; 9 bases are a match to TRBD2. From germline, CDR1 is DFQATT and CDR2 SNEGSKA (reference sequence). The CDR3 is made up of 15 amino acids. V was clipped by 3 bases and J by 8 bases; unmatched bases: 11. CDR3 nucleotide sequence: TGCAGTGCTAGTAGCCTAGCGGGATCCGGGGATGAGCAGTTCTTC. This translates into CSASSLAGSGDEQFF.